This is a list of T cell receptor beta chains from one sample in a study of T-cell memory formation after mild COVID-19. TCRdb ran MiXCR on the 5' RACE reads and lists one entry per CDR3 protein. The sample lists 80,000 to 95,000 distinct CDR3 sequences, around a quarter occurring once. The sample consisted of PBMCs or a T cell subset sorted from them (not recorded which). These receptors were collected from a man between 18 and 35 years old who had mild COVID-19 (a few samples of this study predate the infection). Cell type and time point are not known. Both conserved end residues are part of each CDR3. D genes are given only for firm matches.

d_call j_call v_call cdr3_nt cdr3_aa
TRBD1 TRBJ1-5 TRBV12-3/TRBV12-4 TGTGCCAGCAGTCCGGGACAGACGCTAGGAAGGCAGCCCCAGCATTTT CASSPGQTLGRQPQHF
NA TRBJ2-7 TRBV5-6 TGTGCCAGCAGCTTGAAGGAGTGGATCCTCTCCTACGAGCAGTACTTC CASSLKEWILSYEQYF
NA TRBJ2-1 TRBV11-2 TGTGCCAGCGACTCGGTGCATCGGGCCGGGGCCAATGAGCAGTTCTTC CASDSVHRAGANEQFF
TRBD2 TRBJ2-7 TRBV3-1 TGTGCCAGCAGCCCACTAGCGCTGCACGAGCAGTACTTC CASSPLALHEQYF
NA TRBJ1-2 TRBV7-9 TGTGCCAGCAGCCGCGTCACTAACTATGGCTACACCTTC CASSRVTNYGYTF
TRBD1 TRBJ1-1 TRBV29-1 TGCAGCGTTGGGGACAGTCCCGCTTTCTTT CSVGDSPAFF
NA TRBJ2-3 TRBV10-3 TGTGCCATCAGTGCTTCAGATACGCAGTATTTT CAISASDTQYF
NA TRBJ2-4 TRBV29-1 TGCAGCGTTGTAGGGACCAAAAACATTCAGTACTTC CSVVGTKNIQYF
NA TRBJ1-2 TRBV6-5 TGTGCCAGCAGTTACTCGAGTCTTAACTATGGCTACACCTTC CASSYSSLNYGYTF
NA TRBJ2-7 TRBV4-2 TGTGCCAGCAGCCAAGACCCTAGCATCGAGTTTGACGAGCAGTACTTC CASSQDPSIEFDEQYF